This TCR beta chain was recovered during a study of cytomegalovirus exposure and HLA in healthy donors. The CDR3 extends over 15 amino acids. Germline V lookup: CDR1 MDHEN, CDR2 SYDVKM. J lost 6 bases, V lost 1 base, and 5 bases had no gene match. Regarding the study as a whole: Later analysis placed DRB1 highest and HLA-C lowest in TCR association rates, which differed by HLA locus. Researchers left out some V segments, among them TRBV6-2 and TRBV6-3, as indistinguishable.

Note on this clone: Its antigen is not known.

Use of 60 Vbeta and 13 Jbeta primers characterized the PCR. This table comes from immunoSEQ multiplex PCR, and its TCRdb copy is limited to in-frame clones, with some not included. The sample gives about 160,000 clones, around 73% of which show up once; 1.6% is in the top ten. Input material: PBMCs. The V call is TRBV28, the J call TRBJ1-5; 8 bases line up with TRBD1. This receptor was identified in a woman aged 18-35 years in good health and CMV-seronegative. CDR3 coding DNA: TGTGCCAGCAGTTTATTCGCCAGGGGGCTTCAGCCCCAGCATTTT. Its protein product is CASSLFARGLQPQHF.